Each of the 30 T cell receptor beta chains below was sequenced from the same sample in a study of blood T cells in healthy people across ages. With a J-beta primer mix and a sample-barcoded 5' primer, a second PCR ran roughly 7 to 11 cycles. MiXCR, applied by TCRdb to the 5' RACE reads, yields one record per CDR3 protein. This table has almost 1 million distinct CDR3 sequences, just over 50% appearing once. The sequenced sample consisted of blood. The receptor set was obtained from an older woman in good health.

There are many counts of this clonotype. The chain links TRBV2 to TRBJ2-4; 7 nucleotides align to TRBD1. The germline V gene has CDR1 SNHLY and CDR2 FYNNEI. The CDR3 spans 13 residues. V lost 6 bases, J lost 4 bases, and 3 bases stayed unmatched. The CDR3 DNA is TGTGCCAGCAGAACGGACAGGAAAAACATTCAGTACTTC. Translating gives CASRTDRKNIQYF.

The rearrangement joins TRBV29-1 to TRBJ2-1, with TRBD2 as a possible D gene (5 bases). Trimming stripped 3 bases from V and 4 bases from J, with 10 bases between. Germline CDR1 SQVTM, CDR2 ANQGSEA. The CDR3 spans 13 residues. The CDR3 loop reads CSVERVRYNEQFF. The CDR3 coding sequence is TGCAGCGTTGAGAGGGTTAGGTACAATGAGCAGTTCTTC.

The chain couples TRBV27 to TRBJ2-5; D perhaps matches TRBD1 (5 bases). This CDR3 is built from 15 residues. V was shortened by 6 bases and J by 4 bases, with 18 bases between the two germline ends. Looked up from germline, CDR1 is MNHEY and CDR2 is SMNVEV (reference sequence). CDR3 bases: TGTGCCAGCAGCCCCCTCCCAGGGCTGGGAGAGACCCAGTACTTC. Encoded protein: CASSPLPGLGETQYF.

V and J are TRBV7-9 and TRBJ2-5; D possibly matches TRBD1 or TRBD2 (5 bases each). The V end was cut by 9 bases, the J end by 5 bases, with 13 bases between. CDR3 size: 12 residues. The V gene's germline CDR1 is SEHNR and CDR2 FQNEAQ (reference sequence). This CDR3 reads CASFGGEETQYF. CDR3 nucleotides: TGTGCCAGTTTTGGGGGTGAGGAGACCCAGTACTTC. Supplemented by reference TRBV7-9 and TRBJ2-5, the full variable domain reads DTGVSQNPRHKITKRGQNVTFRCDPISEHNRLYWYRQTLGQGPEFLTYFQNEAQLEKSRLLSDRFSAERPKGSFSTLEIQRTEQGDSAMYLCASFGGEETQYFGPGTRLLVL.

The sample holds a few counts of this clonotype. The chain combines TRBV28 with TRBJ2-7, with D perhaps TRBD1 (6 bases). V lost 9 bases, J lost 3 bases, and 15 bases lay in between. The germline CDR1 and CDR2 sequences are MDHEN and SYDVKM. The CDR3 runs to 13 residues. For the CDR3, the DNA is TGTGCCAGTGGCGCTACAGGGCACTACGAGCAGTACTTC. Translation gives CASGATGHYEQYF.

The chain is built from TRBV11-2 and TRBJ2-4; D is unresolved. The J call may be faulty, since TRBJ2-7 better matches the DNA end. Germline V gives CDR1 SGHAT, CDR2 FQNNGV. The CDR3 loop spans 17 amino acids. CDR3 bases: TGTGCCAGCAGCCGAAGTGGTGGCGCCCGCTTCCCCTACGAGCAGTACTTC. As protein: CASSRSGGARFPYEQYF.

The CDR3 DNA reads as TGCGCCAGCAGCTATGTGATGTCTGGGGCCAACGTCCTGACTTTC. Amino acids: CASSYVMSGANVLTF. The chain is built from TRBV5-1 and TRBJ2-6; D not resolved. This CDR3 spans 15 amino acids. V lost 3 bases and J 1 base, leaving 8 bases between the germline ends. Germline V gives CDR1 SGHRS, CDR2 YFSETQ.

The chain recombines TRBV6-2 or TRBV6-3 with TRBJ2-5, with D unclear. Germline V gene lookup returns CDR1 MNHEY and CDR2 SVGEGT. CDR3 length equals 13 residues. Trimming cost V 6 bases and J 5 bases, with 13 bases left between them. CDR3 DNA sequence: TGTGCCAGCAGGTCTAGTTCTTTGGAGACCCAGTACTTC. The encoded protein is CASRSSSLETQYF.

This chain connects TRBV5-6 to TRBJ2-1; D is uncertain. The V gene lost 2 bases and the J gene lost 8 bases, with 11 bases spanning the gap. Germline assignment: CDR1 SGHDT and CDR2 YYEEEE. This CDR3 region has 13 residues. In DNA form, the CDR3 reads TGTGCCAGCAGCTTTGAGTTTAGGGATGAGCAGTTCTTC. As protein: CASSFEFRDEQFF. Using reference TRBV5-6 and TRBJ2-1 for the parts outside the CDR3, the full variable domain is DAGVTQSPTHLIKTRGQQVTLRCSPKSGHDTVSWYQQALGQGPQFIFQYYEEEERQRGNFPDRFSGHQFPNYSSELNVNALLLGDSALYLCASSFEFRDEQFFGPGTRLTVL.

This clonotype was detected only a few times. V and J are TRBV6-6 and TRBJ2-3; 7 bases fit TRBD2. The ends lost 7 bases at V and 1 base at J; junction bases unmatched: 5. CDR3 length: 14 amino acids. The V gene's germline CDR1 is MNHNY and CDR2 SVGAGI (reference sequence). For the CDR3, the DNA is TGTGCCAGCAAATCCCGGGAGGGCACAGATACGCAGTATTTT. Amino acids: CASKSREGTDTQYF.

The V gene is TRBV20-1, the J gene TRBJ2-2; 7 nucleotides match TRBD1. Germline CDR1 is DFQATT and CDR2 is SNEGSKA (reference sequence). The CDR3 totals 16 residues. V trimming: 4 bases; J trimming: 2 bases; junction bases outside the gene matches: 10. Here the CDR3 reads CSATVQGQRNTGELFF. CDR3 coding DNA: TGCAGTGCTACGGTCCAGGGACAGAGAAACACCGGGGAGCTGTTTTTT.

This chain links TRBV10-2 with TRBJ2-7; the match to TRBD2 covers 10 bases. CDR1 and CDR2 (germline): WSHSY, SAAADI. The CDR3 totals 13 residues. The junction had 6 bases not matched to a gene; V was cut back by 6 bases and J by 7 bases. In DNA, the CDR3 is TGCGCCAGCAGACTAGCGGGATCTAGAGAGCAGTACTTC. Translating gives CASRLAGSREQYF.

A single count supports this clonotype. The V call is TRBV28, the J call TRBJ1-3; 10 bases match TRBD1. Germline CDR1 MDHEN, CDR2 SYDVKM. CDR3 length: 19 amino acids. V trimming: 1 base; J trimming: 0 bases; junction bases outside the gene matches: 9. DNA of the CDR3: TGTGCCAGCAGTTTATTTGGGGGGACAGGGGCGAACTCTGGAAACACCATATATTTT. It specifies CASSLFGGTGANSGNTIYF.

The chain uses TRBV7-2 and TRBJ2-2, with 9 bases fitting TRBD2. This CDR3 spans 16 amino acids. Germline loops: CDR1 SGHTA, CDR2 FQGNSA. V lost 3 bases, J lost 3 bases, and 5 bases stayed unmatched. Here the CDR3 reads CASSLTSGSYTGELFF. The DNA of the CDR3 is TGTGCCAGCAGCTTGACTAGCGGAAGCTACACCGGGGAGCTGTTTTTT.

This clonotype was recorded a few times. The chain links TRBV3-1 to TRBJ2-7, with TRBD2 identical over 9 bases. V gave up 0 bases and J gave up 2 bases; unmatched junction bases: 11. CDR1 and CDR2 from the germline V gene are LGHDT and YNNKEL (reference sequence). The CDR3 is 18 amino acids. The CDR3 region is CASSQDRLGTSPTYEQYF. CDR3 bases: TGTGCCAGCAGCCAAGATCGCTTGGGGACTAGCCCTACCTACGAGCAGTACTTC.

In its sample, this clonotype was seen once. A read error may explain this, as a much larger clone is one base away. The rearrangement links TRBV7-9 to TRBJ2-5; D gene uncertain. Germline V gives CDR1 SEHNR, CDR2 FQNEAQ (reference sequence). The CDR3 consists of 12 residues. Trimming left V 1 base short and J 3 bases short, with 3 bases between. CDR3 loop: CASSLEEETQYF. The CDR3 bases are TGTGCCAGCAGCTTAGAGGAAGAGACCCAGTACTTC.

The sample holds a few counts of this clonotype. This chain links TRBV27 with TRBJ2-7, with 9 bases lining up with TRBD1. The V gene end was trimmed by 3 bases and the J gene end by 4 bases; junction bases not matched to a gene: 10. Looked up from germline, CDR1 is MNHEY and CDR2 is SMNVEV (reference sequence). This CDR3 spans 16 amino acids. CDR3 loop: CASSFGPGTGRYEQYF. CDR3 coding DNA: TGTGCCAGCAGTTTCGGACCCGGGACAGGGCGTTACGAGCAGTACTTC.

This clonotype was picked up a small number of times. CDR3: CATSDFKNDLARGETQYF. CDR3 bases: TGTGCCACCAGTGATTTTAAGAATGATCTAGCGAGGGGAGAGACCCAGTACTTC. The genes are TRBV24-1 and TRBJ2-5, with a possible D match to TRBD2 (6 bases). The germline V gene has CDR1 KGHDR and CDR2 SFDVKD. This CDR3 has 18 residues. The V end lost 1 base, the J end lost 4 bases, and 21 bases lay between the germline ends.

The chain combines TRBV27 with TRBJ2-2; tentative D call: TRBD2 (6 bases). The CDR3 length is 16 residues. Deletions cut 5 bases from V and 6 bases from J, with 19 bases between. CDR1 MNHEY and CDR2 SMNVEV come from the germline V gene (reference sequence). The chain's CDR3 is CASSPYPGSGAGELFF. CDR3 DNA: TGTGCCAGCAGTCCCTATCCGGGTAGCGGTGCCGGGGAGCTGTTTTTT.

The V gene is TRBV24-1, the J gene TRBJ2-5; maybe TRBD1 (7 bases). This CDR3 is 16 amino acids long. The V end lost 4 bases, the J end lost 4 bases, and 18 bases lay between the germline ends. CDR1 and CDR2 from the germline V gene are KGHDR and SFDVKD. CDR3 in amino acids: CATSDPTGRFRETQYF. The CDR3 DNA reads TGTGCCACCAGTGACCCGACAGGGAGGTTCCGAGAGACCCAGTACTTC.

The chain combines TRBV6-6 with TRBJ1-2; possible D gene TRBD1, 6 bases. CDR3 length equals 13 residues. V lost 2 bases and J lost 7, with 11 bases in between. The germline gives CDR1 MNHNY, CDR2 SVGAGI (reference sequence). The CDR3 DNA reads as TGTGCCAGCAGTTACCGCGACAGGTTTGGCTACACCTTC. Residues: CASSYRDRFGYTF.

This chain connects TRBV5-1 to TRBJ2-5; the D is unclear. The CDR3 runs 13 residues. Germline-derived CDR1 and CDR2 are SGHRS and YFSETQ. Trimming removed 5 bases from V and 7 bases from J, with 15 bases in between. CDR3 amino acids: CASSPPPEGTQYF. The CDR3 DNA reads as TGCGCCAGCAGTCCCCCCCCAGAAGGGACCCAGTACTTC.

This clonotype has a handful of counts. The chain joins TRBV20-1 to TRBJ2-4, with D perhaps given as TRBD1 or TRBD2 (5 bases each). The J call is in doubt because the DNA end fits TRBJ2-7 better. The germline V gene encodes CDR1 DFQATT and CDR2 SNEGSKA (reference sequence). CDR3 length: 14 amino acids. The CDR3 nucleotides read TGCAGTGCTAGAGGAGGGGCGGTTACCTACGAGCAGTACTTC. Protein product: CSARGGAVTYEQYF.

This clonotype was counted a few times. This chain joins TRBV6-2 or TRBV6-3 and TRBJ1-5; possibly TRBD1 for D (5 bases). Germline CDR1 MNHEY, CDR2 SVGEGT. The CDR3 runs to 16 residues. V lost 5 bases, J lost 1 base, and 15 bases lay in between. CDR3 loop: CASSPRVSGSNQPQHF. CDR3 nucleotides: TGTGCCAGCAGTCCCAGGGTTTCCGGGAGCAATCAGCCCCAGCATTTT.

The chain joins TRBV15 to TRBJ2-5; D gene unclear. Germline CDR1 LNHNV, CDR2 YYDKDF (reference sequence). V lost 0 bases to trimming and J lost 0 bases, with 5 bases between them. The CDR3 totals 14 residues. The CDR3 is CATSRDPDQETQYF. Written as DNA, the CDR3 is TGTGCCACCAGCAGAGATCCGGACCAAGAGACCCAGTACTTC.

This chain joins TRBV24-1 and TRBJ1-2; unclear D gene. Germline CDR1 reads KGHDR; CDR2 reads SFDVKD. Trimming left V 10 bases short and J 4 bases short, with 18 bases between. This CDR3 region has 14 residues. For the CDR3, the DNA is TGTGCCACTAGAGGAGCCGCCGACGGCTATGGCTACACCTTC. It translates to CATRGAADGYGYTF.

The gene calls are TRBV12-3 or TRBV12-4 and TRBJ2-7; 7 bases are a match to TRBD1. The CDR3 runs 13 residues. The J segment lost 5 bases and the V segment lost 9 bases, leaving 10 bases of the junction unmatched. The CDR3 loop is CASKRDSGHEQYF. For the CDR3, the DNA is TGTGCCAGTAAACGGGACAGCGGCCACGAGCAGTACTTC.

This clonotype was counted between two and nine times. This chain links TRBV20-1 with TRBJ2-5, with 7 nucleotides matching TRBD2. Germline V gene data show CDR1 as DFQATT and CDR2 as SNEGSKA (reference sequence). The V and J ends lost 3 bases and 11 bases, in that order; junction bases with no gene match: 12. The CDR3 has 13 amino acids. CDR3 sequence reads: CSASPSGDNEQYF. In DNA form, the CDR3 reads TGCAGTGCTAGTCCTAGCGGAGACAATGAGCAGTACTTC.

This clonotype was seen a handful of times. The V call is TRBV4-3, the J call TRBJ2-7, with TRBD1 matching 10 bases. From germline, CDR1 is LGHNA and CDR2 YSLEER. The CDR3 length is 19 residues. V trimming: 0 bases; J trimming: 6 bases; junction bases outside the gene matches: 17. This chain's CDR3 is CASSQDPPGWDRGSPEQYF. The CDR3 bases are TGCGCCAGCAGCCAAGATCCCCCCGGCTGGGACAGGGGTTCTCCCGAGCAGTACTTC.

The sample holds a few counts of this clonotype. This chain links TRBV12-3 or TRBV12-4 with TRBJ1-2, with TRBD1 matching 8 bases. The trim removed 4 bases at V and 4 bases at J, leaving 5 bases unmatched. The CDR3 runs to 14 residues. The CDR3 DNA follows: TGTGCCAGCAGTTCCGGGACAGGACCCTATGGCTACACCTTC. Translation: CASSSGTGPYGYTF.